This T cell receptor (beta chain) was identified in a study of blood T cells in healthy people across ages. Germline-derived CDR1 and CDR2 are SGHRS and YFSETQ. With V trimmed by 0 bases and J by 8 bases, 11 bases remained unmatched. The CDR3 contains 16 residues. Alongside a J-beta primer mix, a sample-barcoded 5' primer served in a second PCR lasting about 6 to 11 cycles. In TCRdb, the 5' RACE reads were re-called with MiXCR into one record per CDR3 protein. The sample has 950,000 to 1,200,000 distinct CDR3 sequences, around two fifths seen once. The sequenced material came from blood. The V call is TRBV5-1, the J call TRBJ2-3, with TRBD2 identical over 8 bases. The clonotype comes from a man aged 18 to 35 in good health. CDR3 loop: CASSLATSARGVTQYF. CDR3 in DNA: TGCGCCAGCAGCTTGGCGACTAGCGCCCGAGGGGTTACGCAGTATTTT.